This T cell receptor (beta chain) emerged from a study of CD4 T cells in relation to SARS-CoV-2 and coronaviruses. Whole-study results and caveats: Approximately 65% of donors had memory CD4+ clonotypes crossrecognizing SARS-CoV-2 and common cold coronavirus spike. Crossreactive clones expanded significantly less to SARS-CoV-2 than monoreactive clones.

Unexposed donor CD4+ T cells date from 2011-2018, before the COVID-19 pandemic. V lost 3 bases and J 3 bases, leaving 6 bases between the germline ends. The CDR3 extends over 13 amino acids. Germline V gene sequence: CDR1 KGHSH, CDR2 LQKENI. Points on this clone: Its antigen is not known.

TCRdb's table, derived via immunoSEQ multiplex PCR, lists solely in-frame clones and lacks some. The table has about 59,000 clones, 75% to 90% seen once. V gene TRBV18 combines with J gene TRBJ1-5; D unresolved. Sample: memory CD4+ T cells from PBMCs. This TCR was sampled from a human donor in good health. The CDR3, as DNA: TGTGCCAGCTCACCGGACCACAATCAGCCCCAGCATTTT. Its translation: CASSPDHNQPQHF.